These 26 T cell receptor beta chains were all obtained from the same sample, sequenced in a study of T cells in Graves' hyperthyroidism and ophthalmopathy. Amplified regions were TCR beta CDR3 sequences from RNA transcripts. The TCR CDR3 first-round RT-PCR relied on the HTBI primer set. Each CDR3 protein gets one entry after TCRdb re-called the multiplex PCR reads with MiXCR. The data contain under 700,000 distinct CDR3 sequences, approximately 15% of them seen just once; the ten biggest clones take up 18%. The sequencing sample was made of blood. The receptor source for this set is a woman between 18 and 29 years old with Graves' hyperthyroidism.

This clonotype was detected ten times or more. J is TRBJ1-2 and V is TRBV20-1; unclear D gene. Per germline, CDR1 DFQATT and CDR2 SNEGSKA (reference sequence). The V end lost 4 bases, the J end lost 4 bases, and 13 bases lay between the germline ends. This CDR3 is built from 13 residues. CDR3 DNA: TGCAGTGCTATGCTCCACAGCTTCTATGGCTACACCTTC. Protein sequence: CSAMLHSFYGYTF.

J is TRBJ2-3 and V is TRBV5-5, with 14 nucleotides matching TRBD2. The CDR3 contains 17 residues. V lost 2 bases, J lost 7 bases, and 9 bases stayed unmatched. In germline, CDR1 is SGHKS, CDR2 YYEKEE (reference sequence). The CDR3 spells CASSFRPGLAGAYTQYF. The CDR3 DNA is TGTGCCAGCAGCTTCCGGCCGGGACTAGCGGGGGCATATACGCAGTATTTT.

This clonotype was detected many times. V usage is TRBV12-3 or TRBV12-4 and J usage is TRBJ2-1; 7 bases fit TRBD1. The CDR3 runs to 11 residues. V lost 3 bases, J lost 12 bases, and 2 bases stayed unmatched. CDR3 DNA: TGTGCCAGCAGTTTCACAGGGGCGCAGTTCTTC. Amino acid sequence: CASSFTGAQFF.

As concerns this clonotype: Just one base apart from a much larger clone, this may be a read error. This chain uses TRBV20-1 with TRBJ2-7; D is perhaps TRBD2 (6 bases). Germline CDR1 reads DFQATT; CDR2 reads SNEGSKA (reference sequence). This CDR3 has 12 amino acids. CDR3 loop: CSASPSGYEQSF. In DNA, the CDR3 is TGCAGTGCTAGTCCCAGCGGGTACGAGCAGTCCTTC.

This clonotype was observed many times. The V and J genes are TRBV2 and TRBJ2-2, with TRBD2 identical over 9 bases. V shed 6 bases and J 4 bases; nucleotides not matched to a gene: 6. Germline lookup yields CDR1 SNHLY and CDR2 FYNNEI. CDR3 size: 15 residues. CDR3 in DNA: TGTGCCAGCAGCGGAACTAGCGGGTCCACCGGGGAGCTGTTTTTT. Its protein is CASSGTSGSTGELFF.

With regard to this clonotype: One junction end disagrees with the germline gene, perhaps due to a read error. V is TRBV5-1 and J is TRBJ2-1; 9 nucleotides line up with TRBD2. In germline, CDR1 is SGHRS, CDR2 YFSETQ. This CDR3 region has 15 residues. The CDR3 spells CASSTGTSPYDEQFF. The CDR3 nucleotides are TGCGCCAGCAGCACCGGGACTAGCCCCTACGATGAGCAGTTCTTC.

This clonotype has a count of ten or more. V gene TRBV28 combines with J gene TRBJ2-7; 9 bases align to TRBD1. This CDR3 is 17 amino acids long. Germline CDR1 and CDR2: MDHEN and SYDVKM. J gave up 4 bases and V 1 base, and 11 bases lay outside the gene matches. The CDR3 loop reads CASSLSRTGAYFYEQYF. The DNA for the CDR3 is TGTGCCAGCAGTTTATCCCGGACAGGGGCTTATTTTTACGAGCAGTACTTC.

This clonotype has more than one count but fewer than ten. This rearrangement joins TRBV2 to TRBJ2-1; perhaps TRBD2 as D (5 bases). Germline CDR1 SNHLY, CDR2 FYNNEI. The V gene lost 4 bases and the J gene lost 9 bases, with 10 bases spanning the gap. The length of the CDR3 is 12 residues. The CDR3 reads CASSAGYGEQFF. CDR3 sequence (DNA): TGTGCCAGCAGTGCGGGGTACGGTGAGCAGTTCTTC.

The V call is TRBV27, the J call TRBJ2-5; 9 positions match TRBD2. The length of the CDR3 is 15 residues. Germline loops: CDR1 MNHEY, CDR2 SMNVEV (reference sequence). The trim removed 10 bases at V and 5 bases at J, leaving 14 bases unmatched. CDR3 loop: CATTSSSGTQETQYF. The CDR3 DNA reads TGTGCCACCACCTCCTCTAGCGGGACCCAGGAGACCCAGTACTTC.

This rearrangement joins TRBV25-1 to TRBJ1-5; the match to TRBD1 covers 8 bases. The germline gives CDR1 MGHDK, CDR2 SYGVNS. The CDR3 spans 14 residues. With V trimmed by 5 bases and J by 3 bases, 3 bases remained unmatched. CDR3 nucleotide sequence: TGTGCCAGCAGTTCAGGGGGCCCCAATCAGCCCCAGCATTTT. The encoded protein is CASSSGGPNQPQHF. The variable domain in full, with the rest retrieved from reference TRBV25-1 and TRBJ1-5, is EADIYQTPRYLVIGTGKKITLECSQTMGHDKMYWYQQDPGMELHLIHYSYGVNSTEKGDLSSESTVSRIRTEHFPLTLESARPSHTSQYLCASSSGGPNQPQHFGDGTRLSIL.

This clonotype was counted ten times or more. CDR3 loop: CASTTPAGQIAGGEKLFF. The CDR3 DNA sequence: TGTGCCAGCACCACCCCGGCAGGGCAGATCGCGGGGGGTGAAAAACTGTTTTTT. The genes are TRBV28 and TRBJ1-4, with D perhaps matching TRBD1 (5 bases). Germline V lookup: CDR1 MDHEN, CDR2 SYDVKM. There are 18 residues in the CDR3. V was shortened by 7 bases and J by 7 bases, with 28 bases between the two germline ends.

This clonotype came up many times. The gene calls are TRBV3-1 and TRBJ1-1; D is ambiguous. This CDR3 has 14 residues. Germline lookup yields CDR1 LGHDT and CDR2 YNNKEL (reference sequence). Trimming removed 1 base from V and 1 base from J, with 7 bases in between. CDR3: CASSQGNRNTEAFF. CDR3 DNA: TGTGCCAGCAGCCAAGGAAACAGGAACACTGAAGCTTTCTTT.

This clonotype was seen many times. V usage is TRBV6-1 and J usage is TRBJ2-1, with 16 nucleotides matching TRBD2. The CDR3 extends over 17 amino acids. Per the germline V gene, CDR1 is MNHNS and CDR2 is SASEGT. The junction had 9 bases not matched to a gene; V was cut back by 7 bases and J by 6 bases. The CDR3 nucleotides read TGTGCCAGCACCCCGGGGACTAGCGGGGGGGCGGTCAATGAGCAGTTCTTC. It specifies CASTPGTSGGAVNEQFF.

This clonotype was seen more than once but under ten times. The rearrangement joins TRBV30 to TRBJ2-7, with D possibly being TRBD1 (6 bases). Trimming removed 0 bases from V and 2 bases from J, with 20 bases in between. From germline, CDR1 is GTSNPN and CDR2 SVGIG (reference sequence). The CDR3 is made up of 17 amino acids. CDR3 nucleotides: TGTGCCTGGAGTGTACGTCCAGGGACAAACAACCCCTACGAGCAGTACTTC. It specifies CAWSVRPGTNNPYEQYF.

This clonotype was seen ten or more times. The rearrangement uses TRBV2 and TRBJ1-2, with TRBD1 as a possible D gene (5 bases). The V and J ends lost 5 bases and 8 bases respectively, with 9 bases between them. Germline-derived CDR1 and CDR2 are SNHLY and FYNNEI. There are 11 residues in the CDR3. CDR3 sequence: CASSSWGGYTF. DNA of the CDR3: TGTGCCAGCAGTTCCTGGGGGGGCTACACCTTC. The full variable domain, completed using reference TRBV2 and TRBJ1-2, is EPEVTQTPSHQVTQMGQEVILRCVPISNHLYFYWYRQILGQKVEFLVSFYNNEISEKSEIFDDQFSVERPDGSNFTLKIRSTKLEDSAMYFCASSSWGGYTFGSGTRLTVV.

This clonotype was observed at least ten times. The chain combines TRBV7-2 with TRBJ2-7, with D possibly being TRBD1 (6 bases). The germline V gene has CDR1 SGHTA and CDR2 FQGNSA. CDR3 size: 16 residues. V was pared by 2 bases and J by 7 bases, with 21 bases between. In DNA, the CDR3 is TGTGCCAGCAGCTTAAAGATGAGCAGGGGTTCGGTTGAGCAGTACTTC. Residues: CASSLKMSRGSVEQYF.

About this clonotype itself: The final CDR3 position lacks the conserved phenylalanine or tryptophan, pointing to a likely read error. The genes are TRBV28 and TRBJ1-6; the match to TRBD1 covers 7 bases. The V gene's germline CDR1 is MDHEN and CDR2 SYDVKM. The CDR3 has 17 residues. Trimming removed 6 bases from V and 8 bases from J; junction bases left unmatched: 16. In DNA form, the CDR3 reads TGTGCCAGCAGAATCACCCACGCGACAGGGCGATATTCACCCCTCCACCTT. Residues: CASRITHATGRYSPLHL.

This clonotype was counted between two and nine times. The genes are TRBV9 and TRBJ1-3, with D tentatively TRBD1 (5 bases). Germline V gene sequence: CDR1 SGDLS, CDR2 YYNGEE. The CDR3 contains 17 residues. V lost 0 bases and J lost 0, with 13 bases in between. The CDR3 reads CASSVVGVPSSGNTIYF. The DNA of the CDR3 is TGTGCCAGCAGCGTAGTAGGGGTCCCGAGCTCTGGAAACACCATATATTTT.

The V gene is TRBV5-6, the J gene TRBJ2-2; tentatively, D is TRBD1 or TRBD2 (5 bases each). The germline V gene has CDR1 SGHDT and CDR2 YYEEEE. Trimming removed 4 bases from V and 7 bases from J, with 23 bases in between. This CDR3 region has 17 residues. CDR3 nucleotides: TGTGCCAGCAGCATCTACCGGGACCCGCGTCGTGGCGGGGAGCTGTTTTTT. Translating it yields CASSIYRDPRRGGELFF.

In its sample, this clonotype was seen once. The chain's CDR3 is CASSYQGAGSQPQHF. For the CDR3, the DNA is TGTGCCAGCAGTTATCAGGGGGCGGGTAGTCAGCCCCAGCATTTT. The chain carries TRBV6-8 and TRBJ1-5, with 8 bases aligning to TRBD1. CDR1 is MNHGY, CDR2 SAAAGT, per germline. CDR3 length equals 15 residues. J gave up 6 bases and V 3 bases, and 7 bases lay outside the gene matches.

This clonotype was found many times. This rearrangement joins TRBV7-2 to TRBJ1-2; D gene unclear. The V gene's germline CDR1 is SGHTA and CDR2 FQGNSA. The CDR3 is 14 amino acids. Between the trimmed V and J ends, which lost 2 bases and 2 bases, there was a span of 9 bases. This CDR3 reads CASSLPHPNYGYTF. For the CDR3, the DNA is TGTGCCAGCAGCTTACCTCACCCGAACTATGGCTACACCTTC.

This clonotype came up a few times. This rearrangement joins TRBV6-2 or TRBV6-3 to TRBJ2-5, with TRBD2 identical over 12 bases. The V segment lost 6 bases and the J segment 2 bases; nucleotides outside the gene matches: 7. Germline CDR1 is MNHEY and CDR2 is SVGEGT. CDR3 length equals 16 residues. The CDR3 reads CASRAGLAGVQETQYF. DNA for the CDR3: TGTGCCAGCAGAGCGGGACTAGCGGGCGTACAAGAGACCCAGTACTTC.

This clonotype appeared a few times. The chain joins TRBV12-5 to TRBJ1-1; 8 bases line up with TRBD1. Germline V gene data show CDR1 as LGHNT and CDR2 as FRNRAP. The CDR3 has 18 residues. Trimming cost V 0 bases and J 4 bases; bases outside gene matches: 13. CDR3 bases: TGTGCTAGTGGTTTGGTACGTCTCGGCAGGGGGCCCGGCACTGAAGCTTTCTTT. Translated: CASGLVRLGRGPGTEAFF.

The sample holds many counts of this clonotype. CDR3 region: CASVIGTLSNEQFF. In DNA, the CDR3 is TGTGCCAGCGTGATCGGGACCTTAAGCAATGAGCAGTTCTTC. This chain links TRBV28 with TRBJ2-1; D tentatively reads TRBD1 or TRBD2 (5 bases each). This CDR3 contains 14 residues. V was clipped by 8 bases and J by 6 bases, with 17 bases between them. Germline CDR1 is MDHEN and CDR2 is SYDVKM.

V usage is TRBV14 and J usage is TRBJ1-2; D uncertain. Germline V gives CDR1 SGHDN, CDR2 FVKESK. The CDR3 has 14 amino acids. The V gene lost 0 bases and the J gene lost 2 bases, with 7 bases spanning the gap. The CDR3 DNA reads TGTGCCAGCAGCCAAGATGCGACAAACTATGGCTACACCTTC. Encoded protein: CASSQDATNYGYTF.

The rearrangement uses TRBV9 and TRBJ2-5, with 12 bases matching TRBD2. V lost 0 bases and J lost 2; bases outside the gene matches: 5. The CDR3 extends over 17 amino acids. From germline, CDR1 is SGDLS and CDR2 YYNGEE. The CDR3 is CASSVATSGGTQETQYF. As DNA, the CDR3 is TGTGCCAGCAGCGTAGCAACTAGCGGGGGGACTCAAGAGACCCAGTACTTC.